The sequence of this T cell receptor (beta chain) was determined in a study of PD-L1 blockade in urothelial cancer. The wider study: Patients previously received 0 to 3 chemotherapy regimens. Blood samples had a median of 141,255 T cells, roughly 76,000 unique TCRs, and clonality 0.075 to 0.095.

Method: immunoSEQ multiplex PCR; TCRdb's copy keeps in-frame clones and lacks some. There are some 120,000 clones in the sample; less than 85% occur only once, and about 2.9% lies in the top ten. Time point in this sample: pretreatment peripheral blood. Patients yielded 1 to 8 samples each, pretreatment and on-treatment. From germline, CDR1 is SGHVS and CDR2 FNYEAQ. J was trimmed by 6 bases and V by 0 bases; bases with no gene match: 9. The CDR3 covers 17 residues. Sequences were derived from PBMCs, sampled around atezolizumab (anti-PD-L1) treatment. The receptor's source is a man aged 45-65 years with urothelial cancer. The chain is built from TRBV7-6 and TRBJ2-1; 9 bases are shared with TRBD1. CDR3 amino acids: CASSLALTGGVVNEQFF. The CDR3 DNA follows: TGTGCCAGCAGCTTAGCGCTAACAGGGGGCGTCGTCAATGAGCAGTTCTTC.